The rows below give T cell receptor beta chains drawn from one sample of a study of T-cell reconstitution after alpha-beta-depleted transplantation in children. In TCRdb, the PCR reads were re-called with MiXCR into one record per CDR3 protein. Here the sample spans approximately 190,000 distinct CDR3 sequences, around 5.9% being singletons. This specimen consisted of PBMCs, obtained before TCRalphabeta/CD19-depleted stem cell transplant. These receptors were taken from a girl in the first two years of life with combined immunodeficiency, due to receive a stem cell transplant. The CDR3 runs from the conserved cysteine through the conserved F or W. The order of the fields is clone size, V gene, J gene, D gene, CDR3 DNA, CDR3 protein. A D gene is named only where the DNA matches it firmly. For some rows the clone size is stated as once, few or many, or as a class when expanded; others skip it.

size: many
V: TRBV20-1
J: TRBJ2-7
D: -
DNA: TGCAGTGCTAGTTGGCGCGGACCGTTTAGTGGTGAGCAGTACTTC
CDR3: CSASWRGPFSGEQYF

size: many
V: TRBV7-2
J: TRBJ1-1
D: -
DNA: TGTGCCAGCAGCTTAGGGCAGTTCACTGAAGCTTTCTTT
CDR3: CASSLGQFTEAFF

size: many
V: TRBV7-9
J: TRBJ2-1
D: TRBD1
DNA: TGTGCCAGCAGCTCGTCCCGGGACAGGTACAATGAGCAGTTCTTC
CDR3: CASSSSRDRYNEQFF

size: -
V: TRBV4-2
J: TRBJ1-1
D: TRBD1
DNA: TGTGCCAGCAGCCACTGGACAGGGATCAAATGGAACACTGAAGCTTTCTTT
CDR3: CASSHWTGIKWNTEAFF

size: many
V: TRBV20-1
J: TRBJ2-3
D: -
DNA: TGCAGTGCTAGGAGTGATTCTCATAACACAGATACGCAGTATTTT
CDR3: CSARSDSHNTDTQYF

size: many
V: TRBV28
J: TRBJ2-7
D: -
DNA: TGTGCCAGCAGTTCCCCGGGAGTAGCAGCCTCCTACGAGCAGTACTTC
CDR3: CASSSPGVAASYEQYF

size: many
V: TRBV6-2/TRBV6-3
J: TRBJ2-5
D: TRBD2
DNA: TGTGCCAGCGATACCGGACTAGCGGGGACATCCCAAGAGACCCAGTACTTC
CDR3: CASDTGLAGTSQETQYF

size: many
V: TRBV29-1
J: TRBJ2-5
D: -
DNA: TGCAGCGTTGAACCCCACGACAGGTCGACGTACCAAGAGACCCAGTACTTC
CDR3: CSVEPHDRSTYQETQYF

size: many
V: TRBV12-3/TRBV12-4
J: TRBJ2-5
D: -
DNA: TGTGCCAGCAGTTTAGCTAATGGGGCGCATAAAGAGACCCAGTACTTC
CDR3: CASSLANGAHKETQYF

size: few
V: TRBV12-5
J: TRBJ1-1
D: -
DNA: TGTGCTAGTGGTCTTGACTCGCAAATGTATGGTGGAGCTTTCTTT
CDR3: CASGLDSQMYGGAFF

size: many
V: TRBV12-3/TRBV12-4
J: TRBJ1-1
D: TRBD1
DNA: TGTGCCAGCAGTCCAGGGGGGGTGAACACTGAAGCTTTCTTT
CDR3: CASSPGGVNTEAFF

size: many
V: TRBV6-5
J: TRBJ1-5
D: -
DNA: TGTGCCAGCAGTTACTCGAGGGGCCCCAATCAGCCCCAGCATTTT
CDR3: CASSYSRGPNQPQHF

size: many
V: TRBV29-1
J: TRBJ1-2
D: TRBD1
DNA: TGCAGCGTTTCGGGACAGGGGGACTATGGCTACACCTTC
CDR3: CSVSGQGDYGYTF

size: many
V: TRBV4-3
J: TRBJ2-2
D: -
DNA: TGCGCCAGCAGCCGAGCCCAACTCAACACCGGGGAGCTGTTTTTT
CDR3: CASSRAQLNTGELFF

size: few
V: TRBV30
J: TRBJ1-2
D: TRBD1
DNA: TGTGCCTGGAGTGTACCAGACAGGGAGACGAACTATGGCTACACCTTC
CDR3: CAWSVPDRETNYGYTF

size: many
V: TRBV3-1
J: TRBJ2-1
D: TRBD2
DNA: TGTGCCAGCAGCCCCCTCCCGGGACTAGCATTCGATGAGCAGTTCTTC
CDR3: CASSPLPGLAFDEQFF

size: many
V: TRBV24-1
J: TRBJ2-1
D: -
DNA: TGTGCCACCAGTGATTTTCCCCAACTCATCAGCACGGCAGATGAGCAGTTCTTC
CDR3: CATSDFPQLISTADEQFF

size: many
V: TRBV15
J: TRBJ2-3
D: TRBD2
DNA: TGTGCCACCAGCAGTACTAGCGGGCCCCCAGATACGCAGTATTTT
CDR3: CATSSTSGPPDTQYF

size: few
V: TRBV20-1
J: TRBJ2-1
D: TRBD2
DNA: TGCAGTGCTGCCGGGACTAGTTTATATGAGCAGTTCTTC
CDR3: CSAAGTSLYEQFF

size: many
V: TRBV29-1
J: TRBJ2-2
D: TRBD1
DNA: TGCAGCGTTGAAAGGGGACAGATACCGGGCACCGGGGAGCTGTTTTTT
CDR3: CSVERGQIPGTGELFF

size: few
V: TRBV20-1
J: TRBJ2-7
D: -
DNA: TGCAGTGCTAGAGATCAGGGATCCTACGAGCAGTACTTC
CDR3: CSARDQGSYEQYF

size: -
V: TRBV7-6
J: TRBJ2-5
D: -
DNA: TGTGCCAGCAGCCCCTCCCTAGGACACTTACAAGAGACCCAGTACTTC
CDR3: CASSPSLGHLQETQYF

size: many
V: TRBV12-3/TRBV12-4
J: TRBJ2-1
D: TRBD2
DNA: TGTGCCAGCAGTCCGAGCGGGAGCCCCTATGATGAGCAGTTCTTC
CDR3: CASSPSGSPYDEQFF

size: many
V: TRBV2
J: TRBJ2-3
D: TRBD2
DNA: TGTGCCAGCAGCTCCAGACTAGCGGGGTCGACAGATACGCAGTATTTT
CDR3: CASSSRLAGSTDTQYF

size: many
V: TRBV7-8
J: TRBJ2-1
D: -
DNA: TGTGCCAGCAGCTCATATCGATACGGGACTTACGAGCAGTTCTTC
CDR3: CASSSYRYGTYEQFF

size: many
V: TRBV27
J: TRBJ2-7
D: TRBD2
DNA: TGTGCCAGCAGGATAGCGGGAGGGCCTAACGAGCAGTACTTC
CDR3: CASRIAGGPNEQYF

size: many
V: TRBV29-1
J: TRBJ2-3
D: -
DNA: TGCAGCGTTGAAGGGATCGACTTGGGGTTCACAGATACGCAGTATTTT
CDR3: CSVEGIDLGFTDTQYF

size: many
V: TRBV3-1
J: TRBJ2-3
D: TRBD2
DNA: TGTGCCAGCAGCCAAGGACTAGCGGGAGGGTGGAGCACAGATACGCAGTATTTT
CDR3: CASSQGLAGGWSTDTQYF

size: many
V: TRBV13
J: TRBJ2-3
D: TRBD2
DNA: TGTGCCAGCAGCCCCGTGCTTAGCGGGAGAGGAGATACGCAGTATTTT
CDR3: CASSPVLSGRGDTQYF

size: many
V: TRBV4-1
J: TRBJ2-1
D: -
DNA: TGCGCCAGCAGCCAATTCGTAGGACCGTCCTACAATGAGCAGTTCTTC
CDR3: CASSQFVGPSYNEQFF

size: many
V: TRBV29-1
J: TRBJ1-2
D: TRBD1
DNA: TGCAGCGTTGAAGATGAAGGGACAGGACTGTTCTATGGCTACACCTTC
CDR3: CSVEDEGTGLFYGYTF

size: many
V: TRBV3-1
J: TRBJ2-1
D: TRBD2
DNA: TGTGCCAGCAGCCACCTAGCGGGGGTGTCCAATGAGCAGTTCTTC
CDR3: CASSHLAGVSNEQFF

size: -
V: TRBV29-1
J: TRBJ1-2
D: -
DNA: TGCAGCGTTGAGAGGGAGGGTAGAGGATATGGCTACACCTTC
CDR3: CSVEREGRGYGYTF

size: many
V: TRBV29-1
J: TRBJ2-7
D: -
DNA: TGCAGCGTTTTCAATTACGAGCAGTACTTC
CDR3: CSVFNYEQYF

size: many
V: TRBV20-1
J: TRBJ2-4
D: TRBD1
DNA: TGCAGTGCTAGAGAGAAACGGGACAGCCTAGCCAAAAACATTCAGTACTTC
CDR3: CSAREKRDSLAKNIQYF

size: many
V: TRBV27
J: TRBJ2-7
D: TRBD1
DNA: TGTGCCAGCAGTTTATCACAGGGGGCGACCTACGAGCAGTACTTC
CDR3: CASSLSQGATYEQYF

size: many
V: TRBV5-6
J: TRBJ2-7
D: TRBD2
DNA: TGTGCCAGCAGCTCCTTGGGGACTAGCGGGAGGTACGAGCAGTACTTC
CDR3: CASSSLGTSGRYEQYF

size: many
V: TRBV12-3/TRBV12-4
J: TRBJ1-1
D: -
DNA: TGTGCCAGCAGTTCTGGGAACACTGAAGCTTTCTTT
CDR3: CASSSGNTEAFF

size: many
V: TRBV10-3
J: TRBJ2-3
D: TRBD1
DNA: TGTGCCATCACCGGGACAGGAGTCACAGATACGCAGTATTTT
CDR3: CAITGTGVTDTQYF

size: many
V: TRBV4-2
J: TRBJ1-1
D: -
DNA: TGTGCCAGCAGCCAAGAACCCCGAAACGTTCCGAGCTCGGAAGCTTTCTTT
CDR3: CASSQEPRNVPSSEAFF

size: many
V: TRBV21-1
J: TRBJ2-1
D: -
DNA: TGTGCCAGCAGCGCAGGGACTAGCAGACCCTACAATGAGCAGTTCTTC
CDR3: CASSAGTSRPYNEQFF

size: many
V: TRBV28
J: TRBJ2-1
D: -
DNA: TGTGCCAGCAGTTCTATAGCGCGTAGCAGCTCCTACAATGAGCAGTTCTTC
CDR3: CASSSIARSSSYNEQFF

size: -
V: TRBV12-3/TRBV12-4
J: TRBJ2-1
D: -
DNA: TGTGCCAGCAGTCCTGACCCGTGGTTAGGGCAGTTCTTC
CDR3: CASSPDPWLGQFF

size: many
V: TRBV3-1
J: TRBJ2-1
D: TRBD2
DNA: TGTGCCAGCAGCCAGGACACCGGGACTAGTTACAATGAGCAGTTCTTC
CDR3: CASSQDTGTSYNEQFF

size: many
V: TRBV20-1
J: TRBJ2-5
D: TRBD2
DNA: TGCAGTGCTAGAGAACTAGCGGGGGTAGAGACCCAGTACTTC
CDR3: CSARELAGVETQYF